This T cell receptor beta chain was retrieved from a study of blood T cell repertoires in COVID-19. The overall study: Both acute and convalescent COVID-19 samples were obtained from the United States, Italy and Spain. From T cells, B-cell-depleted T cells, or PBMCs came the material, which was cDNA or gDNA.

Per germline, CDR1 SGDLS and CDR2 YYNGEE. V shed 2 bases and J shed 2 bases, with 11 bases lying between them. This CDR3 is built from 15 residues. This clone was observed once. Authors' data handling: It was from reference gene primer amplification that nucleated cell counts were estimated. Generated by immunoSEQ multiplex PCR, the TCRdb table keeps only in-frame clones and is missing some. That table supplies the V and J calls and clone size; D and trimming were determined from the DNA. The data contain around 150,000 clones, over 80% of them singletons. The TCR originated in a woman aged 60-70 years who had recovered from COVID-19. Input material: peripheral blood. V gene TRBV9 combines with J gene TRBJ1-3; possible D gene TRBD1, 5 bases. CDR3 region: CASSVGPEAGNTIYF. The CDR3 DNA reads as TGTGCCAGCAGCGTGGGGCCAGAGGCTGGAAACACCATATATTTT.